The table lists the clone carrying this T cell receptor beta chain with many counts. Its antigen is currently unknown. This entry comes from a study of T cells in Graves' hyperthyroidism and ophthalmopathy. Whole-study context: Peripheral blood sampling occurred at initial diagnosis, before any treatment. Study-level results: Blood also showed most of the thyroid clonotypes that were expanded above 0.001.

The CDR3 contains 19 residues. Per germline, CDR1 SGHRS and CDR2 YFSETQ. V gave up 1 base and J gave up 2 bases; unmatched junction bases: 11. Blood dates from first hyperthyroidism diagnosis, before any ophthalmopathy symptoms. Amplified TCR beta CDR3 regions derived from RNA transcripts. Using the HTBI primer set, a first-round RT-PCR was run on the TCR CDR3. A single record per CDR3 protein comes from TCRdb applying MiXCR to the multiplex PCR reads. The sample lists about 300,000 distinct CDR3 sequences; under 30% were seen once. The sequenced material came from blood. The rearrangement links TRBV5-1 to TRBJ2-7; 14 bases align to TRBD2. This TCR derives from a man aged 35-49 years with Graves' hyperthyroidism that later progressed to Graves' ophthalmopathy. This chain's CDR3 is CASSLKETSGRASAYEQYF. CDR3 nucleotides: TGCGCCAGCAGCTTGAAGGAGACTAGCGGGAGGGCATCCGCCTACGAGCAGTACTTC.